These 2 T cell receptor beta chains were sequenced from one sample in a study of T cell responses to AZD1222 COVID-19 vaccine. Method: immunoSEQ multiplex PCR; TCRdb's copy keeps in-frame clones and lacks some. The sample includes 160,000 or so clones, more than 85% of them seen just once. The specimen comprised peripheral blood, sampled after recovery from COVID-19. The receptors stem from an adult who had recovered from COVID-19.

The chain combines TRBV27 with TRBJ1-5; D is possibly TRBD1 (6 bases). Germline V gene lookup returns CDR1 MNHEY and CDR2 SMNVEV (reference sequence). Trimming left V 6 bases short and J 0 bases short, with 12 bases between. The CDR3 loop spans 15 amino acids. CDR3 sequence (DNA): TGTGCCAGCAGGCCTACAGGGATTAGCAATCAGCCCCAGCATTTT. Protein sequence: CASRPTGISNQPQHF.

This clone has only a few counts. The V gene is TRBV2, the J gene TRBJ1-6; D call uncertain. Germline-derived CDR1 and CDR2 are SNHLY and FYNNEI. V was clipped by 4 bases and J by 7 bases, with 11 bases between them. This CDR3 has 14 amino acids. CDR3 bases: TGTGCCAGCAGTGTTCAAGGTGGAAATTCACCCCTCCACTTT. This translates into CASSVQGGNSPLHF.